This record concerns one T cell receptor beta chain sequence. These data come from a study of blood T cell repertoires in COVID-19. The CDR3 runs to 15 residues. Assay used: immunoSEQ multiplex PCR; TCRdb lists only in-frame clones, some missing. The data hold about 59,000 clones, with roughly 90% observed a single time. This sequence joins TRBV21-1 and TRBJ1-1. TRBV21-1 is a recognized pseudogene. The sequence was obtained from an elderly man with acute or convalescent COVID-19. Source material: peripheral blood. The CDR3 bases are TGTGCCAGCAGCAAGGAGAGGCAGTGTGACACTGAAGCTTTCTTT. Translating it yields CASSKERQCDTEAFF.